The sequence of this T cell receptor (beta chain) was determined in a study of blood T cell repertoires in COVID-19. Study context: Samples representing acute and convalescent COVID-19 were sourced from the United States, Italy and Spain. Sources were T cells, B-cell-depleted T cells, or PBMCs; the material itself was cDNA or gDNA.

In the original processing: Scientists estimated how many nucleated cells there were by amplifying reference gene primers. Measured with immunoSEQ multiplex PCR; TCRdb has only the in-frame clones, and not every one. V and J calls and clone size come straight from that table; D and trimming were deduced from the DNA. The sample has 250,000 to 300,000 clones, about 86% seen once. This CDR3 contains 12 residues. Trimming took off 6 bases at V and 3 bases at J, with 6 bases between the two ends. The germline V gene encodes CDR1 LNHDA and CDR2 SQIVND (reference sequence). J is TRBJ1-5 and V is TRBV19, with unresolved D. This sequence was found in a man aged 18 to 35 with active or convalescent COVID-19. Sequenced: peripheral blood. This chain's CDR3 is CASRQPNQPQHF. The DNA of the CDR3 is TGTGCCAGTAGACAGCCCAATCAGCCCCAGCATTTT.